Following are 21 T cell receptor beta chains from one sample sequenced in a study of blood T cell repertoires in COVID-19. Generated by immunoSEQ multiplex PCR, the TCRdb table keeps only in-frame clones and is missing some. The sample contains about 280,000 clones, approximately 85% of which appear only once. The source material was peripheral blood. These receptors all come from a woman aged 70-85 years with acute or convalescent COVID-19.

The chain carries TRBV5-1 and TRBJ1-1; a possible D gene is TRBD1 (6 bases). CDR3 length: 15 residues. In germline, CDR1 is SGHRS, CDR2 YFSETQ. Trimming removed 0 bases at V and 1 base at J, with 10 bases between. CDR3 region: CASSLGGQPNTEAFF. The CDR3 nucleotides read TGCGCCAGCAGCTTGGGGGGGCAGCCGAACACTGAAGCTTTCTTT.

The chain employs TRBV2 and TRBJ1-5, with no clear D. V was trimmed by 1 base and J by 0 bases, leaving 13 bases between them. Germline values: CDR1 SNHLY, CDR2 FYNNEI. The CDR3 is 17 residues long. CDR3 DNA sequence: TGTGCCAGCAGTGAAGGGTCAGGCTTTAGTAGCAATCAGCCCCAGCATTTT. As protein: CASSEGSGFSSNQPQHF.

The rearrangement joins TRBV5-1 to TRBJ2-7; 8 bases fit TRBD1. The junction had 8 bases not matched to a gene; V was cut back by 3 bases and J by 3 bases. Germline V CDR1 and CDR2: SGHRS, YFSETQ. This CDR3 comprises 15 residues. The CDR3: CASSSWGQVVYEQYF. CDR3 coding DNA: TGCGCCAGCAGCTCTTGGGGACAGGTGGTCTACGAGCAGTACTTC.

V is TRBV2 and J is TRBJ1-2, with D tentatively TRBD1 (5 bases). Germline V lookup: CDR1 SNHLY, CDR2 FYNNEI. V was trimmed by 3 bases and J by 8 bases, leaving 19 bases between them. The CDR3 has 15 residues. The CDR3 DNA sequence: TGTGCCAGCAGTGACCCGCCTTGGTGGGGCTCAGGCTACACCTTC. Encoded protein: CASSDPPWWGSGYTF.

CDR3 DNA: TGTGCCAGCACCTTTGGGGAGGGCTATGGCTACACCTTC. Translation: CASTFGEGYGYTF. The chain carries TRBV7-9 and TRBJ1-2, with D uncertain. Germline loops: CDR1 SEHNR, CDR2 FQNEAQ (reference sequence). Trimming removed 7 bases at V and 4 bases at J, with 13 bases between. There are 13 residues in the CDR3. The full variable domain, rest sourced from reference TRBV7-9 and TRBJ1-2, is DTGVSQNPRHKITKRGQNVTFRCDPISEHNRLYWYRQTLGQGPEFLTYFQNEAQLEKSRLLSDRFSAERPKGSFSTLEIQRTEQGDSAMYLCASTFGEGYGYTFGSGTRLTVV.

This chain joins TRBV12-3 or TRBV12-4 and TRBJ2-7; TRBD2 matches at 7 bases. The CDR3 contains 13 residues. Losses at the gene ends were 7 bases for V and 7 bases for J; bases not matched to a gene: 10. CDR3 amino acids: CASILGEGGEQYF. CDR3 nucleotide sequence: TGTGCCAGCATTCTCGGGGAGGGAGGGGAGCAGTACTTC.

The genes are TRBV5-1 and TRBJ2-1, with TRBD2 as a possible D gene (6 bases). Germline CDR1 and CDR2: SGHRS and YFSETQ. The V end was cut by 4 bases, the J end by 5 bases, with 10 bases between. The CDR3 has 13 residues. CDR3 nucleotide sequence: TGCGCCAGCAGCCGCGGGGTAAACAATGAGCAGTTCTTC. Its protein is CASSRGVNNEQFF.

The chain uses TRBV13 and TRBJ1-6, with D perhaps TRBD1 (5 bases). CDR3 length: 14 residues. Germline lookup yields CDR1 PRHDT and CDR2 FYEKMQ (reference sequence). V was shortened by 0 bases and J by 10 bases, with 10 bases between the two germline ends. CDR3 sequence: CASSLGQGGSPLHF. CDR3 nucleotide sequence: TGTGCCAGCAGCTTAGGGCAGGGAGGCTCACCCCTCCACTTT.

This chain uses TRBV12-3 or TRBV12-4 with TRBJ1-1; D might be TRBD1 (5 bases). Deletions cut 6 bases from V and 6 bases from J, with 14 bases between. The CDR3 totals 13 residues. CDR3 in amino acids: CASSLTGSPEAFF. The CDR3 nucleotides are TGTGCCAGCAGCCTCACAGGAAGCCCTGAAGCTTTCTTT.

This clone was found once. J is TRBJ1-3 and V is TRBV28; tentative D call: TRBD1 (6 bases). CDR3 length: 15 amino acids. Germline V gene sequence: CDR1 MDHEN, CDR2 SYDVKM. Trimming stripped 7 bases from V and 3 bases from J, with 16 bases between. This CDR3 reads CASTALLDSGNTIYF. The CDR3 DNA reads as TGTGCCAGCACTGCCCTCCTGGACAGTGGAAACACCATATATTTT.

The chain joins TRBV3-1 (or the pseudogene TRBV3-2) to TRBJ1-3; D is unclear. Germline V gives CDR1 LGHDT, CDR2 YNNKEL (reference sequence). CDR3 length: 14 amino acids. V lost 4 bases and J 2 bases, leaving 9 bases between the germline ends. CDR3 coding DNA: TGTGCCAGCAGCCCCTCCTTCGCTGGAAACACCATATATTTT. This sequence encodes CASSPSFAGNTIYF.

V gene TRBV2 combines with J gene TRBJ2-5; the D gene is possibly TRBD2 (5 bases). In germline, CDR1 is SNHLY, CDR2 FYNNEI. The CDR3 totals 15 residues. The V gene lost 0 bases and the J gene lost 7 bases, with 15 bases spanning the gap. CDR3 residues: CASSEAPGFEGTQYF. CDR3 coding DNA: TGTGCCAGCAGTGAAGCGCCGGGCTTCGAGGGGACCCAGTACTTC.

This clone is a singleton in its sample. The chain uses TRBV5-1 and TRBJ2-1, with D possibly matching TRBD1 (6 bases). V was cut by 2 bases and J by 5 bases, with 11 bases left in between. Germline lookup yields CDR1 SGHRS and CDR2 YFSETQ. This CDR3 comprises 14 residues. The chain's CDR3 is CASSLGTLNNEQFF. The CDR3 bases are TGCGCCAGCAGCTTAGGGACACTTAACAATGAGCAGTTCTTC.

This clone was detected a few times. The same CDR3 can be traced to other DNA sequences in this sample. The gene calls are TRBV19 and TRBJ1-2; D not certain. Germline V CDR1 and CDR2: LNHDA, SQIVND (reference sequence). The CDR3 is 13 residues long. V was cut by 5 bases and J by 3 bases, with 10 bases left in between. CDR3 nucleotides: TGTGCCAGTAGTTTCCGCGGGGACTATGGCTACACCTTC. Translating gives CASSFRGDYGYTF.

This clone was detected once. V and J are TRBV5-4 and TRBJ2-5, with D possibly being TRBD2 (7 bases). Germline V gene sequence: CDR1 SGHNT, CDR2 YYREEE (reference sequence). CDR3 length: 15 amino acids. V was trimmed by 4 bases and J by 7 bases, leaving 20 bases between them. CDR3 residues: CASSRAGGPEGTQYF. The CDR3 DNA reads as TGTGCCAGCAGCCGGGCCGGGGGGCCAGAGGGGACCCAGTACTTC.

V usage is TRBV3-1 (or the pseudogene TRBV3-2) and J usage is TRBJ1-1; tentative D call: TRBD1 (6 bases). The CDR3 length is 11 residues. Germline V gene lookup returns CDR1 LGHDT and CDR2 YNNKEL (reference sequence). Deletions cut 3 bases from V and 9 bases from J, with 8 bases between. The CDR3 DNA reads TGTGCCAGCAGCCAGCAGGGGCAAGCTTTCTTT. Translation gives CASSQQGQAFF.

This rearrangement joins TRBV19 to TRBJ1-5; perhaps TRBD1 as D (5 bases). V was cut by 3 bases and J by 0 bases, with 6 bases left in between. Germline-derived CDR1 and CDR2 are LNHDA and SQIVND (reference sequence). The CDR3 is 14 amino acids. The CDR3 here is CASSMGHSNQPQHF. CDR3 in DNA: TGTGCCAGTAGTATGGGGCATAGCAATCAGCCCCAGCATTTT. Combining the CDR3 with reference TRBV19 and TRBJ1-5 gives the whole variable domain DGGITQSPKYLFRKEGQNVTLSCEQNLNHDAMYWYRQDPGQGLRLIYYSQIVNDFQKGDIAEGYSVSREKKESFPLTVTSAQKNPTAFYLCASSMGHSNQPQHFGDGTRLSIL.

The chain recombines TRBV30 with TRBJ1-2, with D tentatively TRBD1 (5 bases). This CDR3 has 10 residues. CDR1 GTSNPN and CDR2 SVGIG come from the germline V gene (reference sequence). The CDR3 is CALRRGGYTF. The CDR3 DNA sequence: TGTGCGTTAAGAAGGGGTGGCTACACCTTC.

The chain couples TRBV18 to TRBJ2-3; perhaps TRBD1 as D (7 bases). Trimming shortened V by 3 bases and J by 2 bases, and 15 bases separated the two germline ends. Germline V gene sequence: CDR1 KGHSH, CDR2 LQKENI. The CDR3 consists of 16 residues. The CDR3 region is CASSPRGTDLTDTQYF. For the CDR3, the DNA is TGTGCCAGCTCACCCCGCGGGACAGACCTCACAGATACGCAGTATTTT. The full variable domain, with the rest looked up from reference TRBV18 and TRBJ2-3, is NAGVMQNPRHLVRRRGQEARLRCSPMKGHSHVYWYRQLPEEGLKFMVYLQKENIIDESGMPKERFSAEFPKEGPSILRIQQVVRGDSAAYFCASSPRGTDLTDTQYFGPGTRLTVL.

The CDR3 reads CASSSSQGVYGYTF. CDR3 in DNA: TGTGCCAGCAGTTCCTCCCAGGGTGTCTATGGCTACACCTTC. The genes are TRBV27 and TRBJ1-2, with D possibly being TRBD1 (5 bases). The V gene's germline CDR1 is MNHEY and CDR2 SMNVEV (reference sequence). The CDR3 is 14 residues long. Trimming removed 4 bases from V and 4 bases from J, with 13 bases in between.

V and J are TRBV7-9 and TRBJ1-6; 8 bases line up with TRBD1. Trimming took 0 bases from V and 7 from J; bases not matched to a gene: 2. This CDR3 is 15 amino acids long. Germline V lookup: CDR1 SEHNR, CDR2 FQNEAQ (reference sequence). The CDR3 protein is CASSLASGGNSPLHF. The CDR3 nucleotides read TGTGCCAGCAGCTTAGCATCAGGGGGCAATTCACCCCTCCACTTT.